This T cell receptor (beta chain) is drawn from a study of T cells in Graves' hyperthyroidism and ophthalmopathy. Study summary: It was at initial diagnosis, before any treatment, that peripheral blood was collected.

Germline V gene sequence: CDR1 DFQATT, CDR2 SNEGSKA (reference sequence). With 6 bases clipped from V and 5 bases from J, the junction kept 11 bases outside the gene matches. This CDR3 spans 16 amino acids. The study, taken as a whole, reports: A model built on 13 V-J features separated ophthalmopathy from stable hyperthyroidism.

TCR beta CDR3 regions were amplified from RNA transcripts. The HTBI primer set was used in a first-round RT-PCR of the TCR CDR3. TCRdb fed the multiplex PCR reads into MiXCR, producing one record per CDR3 protein. The sample carries 500,000 to 650,000 distinct CDR3 sequences, roughly 15% recorded once. Exclusion criteria comprised uncontrolled infection, other autoimmune disease, pregnancy or lactation. This clonotype was seen ten or more times. Its specificity is not known. The sequenced sample was blood. The source is a woman between 50 and 59 years old with Graves' ophthalmopathy. V gene TRBV20-1 combines with J gene TRBJ2-7, with 15 bases that match TRBD2. CDR3 nucleotides: TGCAGTGCCACATTGGGACTAGCGGGAGGATTCCACGAGCAGTACTTC. Translation gives CSATLGLAGGFHEQYF.